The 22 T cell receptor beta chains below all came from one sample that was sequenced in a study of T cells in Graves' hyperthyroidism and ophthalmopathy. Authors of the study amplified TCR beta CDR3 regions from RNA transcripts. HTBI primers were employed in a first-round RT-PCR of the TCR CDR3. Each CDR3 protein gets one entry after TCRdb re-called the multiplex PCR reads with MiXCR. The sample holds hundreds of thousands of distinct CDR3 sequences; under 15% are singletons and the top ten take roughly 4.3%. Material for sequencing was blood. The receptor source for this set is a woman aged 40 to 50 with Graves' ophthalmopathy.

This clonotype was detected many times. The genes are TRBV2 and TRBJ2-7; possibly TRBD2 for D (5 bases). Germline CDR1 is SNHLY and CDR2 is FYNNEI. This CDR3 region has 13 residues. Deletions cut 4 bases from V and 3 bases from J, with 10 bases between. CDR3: CASSVREDYEQYF. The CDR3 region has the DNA TGTGCCAGCAGTGTGAGGGAAGACTACGAGCAGTACTTC.

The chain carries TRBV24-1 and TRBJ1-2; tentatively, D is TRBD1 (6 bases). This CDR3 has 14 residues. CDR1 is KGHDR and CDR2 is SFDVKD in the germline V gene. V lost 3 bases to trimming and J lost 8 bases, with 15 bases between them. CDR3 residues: CATSDEGGVEGYTF. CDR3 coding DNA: TGTGCCACCAGTGATGAGGGGGGCGTGGAGGGCTACACCTTC.

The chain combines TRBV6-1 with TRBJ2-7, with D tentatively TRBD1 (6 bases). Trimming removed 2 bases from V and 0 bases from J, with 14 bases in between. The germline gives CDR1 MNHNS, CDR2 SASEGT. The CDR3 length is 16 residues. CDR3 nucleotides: TGTGCCAGCAGTGAAAGAGGAAGGGACATCTCCTACGAGCAGTACTTC. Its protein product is CASSERGRDISYEQYF.

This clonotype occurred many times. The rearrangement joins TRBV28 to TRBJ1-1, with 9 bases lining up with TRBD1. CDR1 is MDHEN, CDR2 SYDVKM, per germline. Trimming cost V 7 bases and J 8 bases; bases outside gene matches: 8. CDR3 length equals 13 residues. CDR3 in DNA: TGTGCCAGCAATGAAAAAGGGACAGGGGAAGCTTTCTTT. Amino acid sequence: CASNEKGTGEAFF.

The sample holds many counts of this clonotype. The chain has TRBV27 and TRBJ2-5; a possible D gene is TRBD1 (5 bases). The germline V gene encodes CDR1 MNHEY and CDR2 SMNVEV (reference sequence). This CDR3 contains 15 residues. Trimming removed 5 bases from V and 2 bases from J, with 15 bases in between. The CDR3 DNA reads TGTGCCAGCAGTAAAATGGTCCAGGGACAAGAGACCCAGTACTTC. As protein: CASSKMVQGQETQYF.

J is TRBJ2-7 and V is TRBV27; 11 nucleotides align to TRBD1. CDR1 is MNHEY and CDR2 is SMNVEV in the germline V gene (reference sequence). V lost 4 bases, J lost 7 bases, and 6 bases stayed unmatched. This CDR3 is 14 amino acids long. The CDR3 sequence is CASSWGQGVGEQYF. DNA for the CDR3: TGTGCCAGCAGTTGGGGACAGGGGGTGGGAGAGCAGTACTTC.

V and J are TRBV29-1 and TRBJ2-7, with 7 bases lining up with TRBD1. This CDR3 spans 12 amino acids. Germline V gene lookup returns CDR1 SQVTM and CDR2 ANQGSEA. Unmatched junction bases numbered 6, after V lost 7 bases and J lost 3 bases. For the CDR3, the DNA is TGCAGCGCCCGGGACAGACTCTACGAGCAGTACTTC. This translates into CSARDRLYEQYF.

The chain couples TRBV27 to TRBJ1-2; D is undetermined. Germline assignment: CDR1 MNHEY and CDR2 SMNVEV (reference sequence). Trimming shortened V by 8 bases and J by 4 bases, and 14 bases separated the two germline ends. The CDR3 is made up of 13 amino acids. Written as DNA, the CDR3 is TGTGCCAGCGGCCTCCGGGCCGCCTATGGCTACACCTTC. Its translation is CASGLRAAYGYTF.

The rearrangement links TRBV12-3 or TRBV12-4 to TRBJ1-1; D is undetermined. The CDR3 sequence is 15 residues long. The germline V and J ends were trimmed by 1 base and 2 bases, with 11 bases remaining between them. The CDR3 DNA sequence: TGTGCCAGCAGTTTAGGTTTGGTAAGAAACACTGAAGCTTTCTTT. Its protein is CASSLGLVRNTEAFF.

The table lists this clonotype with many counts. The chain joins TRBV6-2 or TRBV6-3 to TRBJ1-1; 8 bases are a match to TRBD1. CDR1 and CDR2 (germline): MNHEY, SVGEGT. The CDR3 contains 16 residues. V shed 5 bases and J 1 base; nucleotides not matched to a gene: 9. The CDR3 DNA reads TGTGCCAGCAGTGCACAGGGGGTATTACAGAACACTGAAGCTTTCTTT. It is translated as CASSAQGVLQNTEAFF.

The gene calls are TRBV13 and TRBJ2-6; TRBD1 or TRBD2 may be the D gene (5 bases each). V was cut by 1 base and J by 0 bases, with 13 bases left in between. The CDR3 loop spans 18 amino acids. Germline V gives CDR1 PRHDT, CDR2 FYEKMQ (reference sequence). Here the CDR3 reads CASSLVGETTSGANVLTF. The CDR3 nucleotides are TGTGCCAGCAGCTTAGTGGGGGAAACCACCTCTGGGGCCAACGTCCTGACTTTC.

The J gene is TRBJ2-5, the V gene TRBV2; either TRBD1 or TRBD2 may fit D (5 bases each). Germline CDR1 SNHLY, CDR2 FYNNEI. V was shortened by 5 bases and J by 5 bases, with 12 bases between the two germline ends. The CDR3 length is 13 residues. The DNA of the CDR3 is TGTGCCAGCAGTAAAGGGGAGTTCGAGACCCAGTACTTC. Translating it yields CASSKGEFETQYF.

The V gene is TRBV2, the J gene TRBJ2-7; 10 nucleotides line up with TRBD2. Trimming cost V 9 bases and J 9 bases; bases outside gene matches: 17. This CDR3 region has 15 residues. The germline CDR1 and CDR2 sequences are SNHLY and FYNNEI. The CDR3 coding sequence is TGTGCCAGTCTAGCGGGAGTCTCCCCTGACGGAGGGCAGTACTTC. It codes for CASLAGVSPDGGQYF.

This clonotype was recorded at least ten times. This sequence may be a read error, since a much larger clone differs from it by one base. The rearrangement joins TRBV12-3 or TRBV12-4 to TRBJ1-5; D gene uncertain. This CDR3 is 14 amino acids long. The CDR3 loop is CASSLSGSSQPQHF. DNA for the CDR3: TGTGCCAGCAGTTTATCGGGGAGCAGTCAGCCCCAGCATTTT.

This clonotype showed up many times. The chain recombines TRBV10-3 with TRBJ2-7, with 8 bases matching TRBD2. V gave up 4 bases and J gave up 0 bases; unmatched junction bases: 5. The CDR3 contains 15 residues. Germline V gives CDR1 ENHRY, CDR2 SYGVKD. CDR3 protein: CAISGKAGDSYEQYF. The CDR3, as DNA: TGTGCCATCAGTGGGAAAGCGGGAGACTCCTACGAGCAGTACTTC.

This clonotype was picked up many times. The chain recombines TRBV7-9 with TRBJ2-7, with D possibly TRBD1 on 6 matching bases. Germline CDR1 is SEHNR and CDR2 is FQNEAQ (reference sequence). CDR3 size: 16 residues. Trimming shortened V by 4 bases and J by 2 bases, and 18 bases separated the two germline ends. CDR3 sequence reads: CASSSVFDRNPYEQYF. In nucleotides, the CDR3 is TGTGCCAGCAGCTCCGTATTCGACAGGAACCCCTACGAGCAGTACTTC.

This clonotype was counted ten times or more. This CDR3 reads CASSIQGNEQYF. The DNA for the CDR3 is TGTGCCAGCAGCATACAGGGAAACGAGCAGTACTTC. The chain employs TRBV7-2 and TRBJ2-7, with D perhaps matching TRBD1 (6 bases). The V gene lost 5 bases and the J gene lost 5 bases, with 10 bases spanning the gap. Germline V gives CDR1 SGHTA, CDR2 FQGNSA. This CDR3 contains 12 residues.

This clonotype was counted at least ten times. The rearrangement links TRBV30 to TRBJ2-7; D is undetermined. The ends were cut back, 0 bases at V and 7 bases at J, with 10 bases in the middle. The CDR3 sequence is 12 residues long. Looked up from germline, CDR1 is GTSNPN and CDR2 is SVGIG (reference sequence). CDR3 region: CAWSVHLWEQYF. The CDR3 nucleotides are TGTGCCTGGAGTGTACACCTTTGGGAGCAGTACTTC.

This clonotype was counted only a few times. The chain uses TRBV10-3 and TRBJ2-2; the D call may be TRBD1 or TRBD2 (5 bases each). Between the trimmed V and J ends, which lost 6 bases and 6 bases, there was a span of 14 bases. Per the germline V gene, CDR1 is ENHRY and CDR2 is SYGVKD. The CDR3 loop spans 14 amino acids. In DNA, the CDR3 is TGTGCCATCAGCGGGACCCCTAAGGCCGGGGAGCTGTTTTTT. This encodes CAISGTPKAGELFF.

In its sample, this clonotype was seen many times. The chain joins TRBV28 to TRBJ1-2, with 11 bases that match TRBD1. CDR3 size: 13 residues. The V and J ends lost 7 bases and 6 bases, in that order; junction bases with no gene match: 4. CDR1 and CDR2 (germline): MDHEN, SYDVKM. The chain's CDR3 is CASTPGQGDGYTF. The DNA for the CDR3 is TGTGCCAGCACCCCGGGACAGGGGGATGGCTACACCTTC.

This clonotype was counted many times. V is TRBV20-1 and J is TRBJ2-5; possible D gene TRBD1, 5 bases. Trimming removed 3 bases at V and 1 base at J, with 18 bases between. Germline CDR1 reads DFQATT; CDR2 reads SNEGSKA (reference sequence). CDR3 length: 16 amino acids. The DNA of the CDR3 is TGCAGTGCTAGCCTGATAGGGGTAGCCCTCCAAGAGACCCAGTACTTC. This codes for CSASLIGVALQETQYF.

The CDR3 is CASSELGSLNTEAFF. The CDR3 DNA sequence: TGTGCCAGCAGTGAATTGGGCAGTTTGAACACTGAAGCTTTCTTT. The rearrangement links TRBV25-1 to TRBJ1-1; no clear D. The CDR3 covers 15 residues. CDR1 is MGHDK and CDR2 is SYGVNS in the germline V gene. V dropped 1 base and J dropped 0 bases, with 9 bases sitting between them.